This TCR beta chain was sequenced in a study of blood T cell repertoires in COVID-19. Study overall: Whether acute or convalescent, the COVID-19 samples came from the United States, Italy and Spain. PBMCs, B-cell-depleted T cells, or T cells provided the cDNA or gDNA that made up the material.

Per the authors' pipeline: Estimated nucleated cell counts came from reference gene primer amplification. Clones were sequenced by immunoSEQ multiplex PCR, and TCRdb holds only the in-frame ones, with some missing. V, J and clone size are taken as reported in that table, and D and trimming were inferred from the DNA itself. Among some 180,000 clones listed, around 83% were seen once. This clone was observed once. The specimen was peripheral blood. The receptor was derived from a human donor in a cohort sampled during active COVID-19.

CDR3 amino acids: CASSLSSDRNYGYTF. Written as DNA, the CDR3 is TGTGCCAGCAGTTTATCGTCGGACAGAAACTATGGCTACACCTTC. The V and J genes are TRBV27 and TRBJ1-2, with a tentative D call TRBD1 (6 bases). In germline, CDR1 is MNHEY, CDR2 SMNVEV (reference sequence). The ends were cut back, 0 bases at V and 2 bases at J, with 10 bases in the middle. This CDR3 spans 15 amino acids.